The clone carrying this T cell receptor beta chain occurred a few times. Its antigen remains unidentified. The data belong to a study of cytomegalovirus exposure and HLA in healthy donors. Study overall: Early released data had about 85 million unique TCRs, all coming from HLA-typed donors. Study results and caveats: Roughly even sequencing depth across donors was the assumption behind the presence/absence analyses. Among TCR sequences, most were rare, though some public TCRs appeared in many donors. Researchers reported in a later analysis that common viral pathogens appeared linked to several top clusters.

With 60 Vbeta and 13 Jbeta primers, the PCR was carried out. Generated by immunoSEQ multiplex PCR, the TCRdb table keeps only in-frame clones and is missing some. The sample holds some 90,000 clones, about 80% seen once. The origin of this receptor is a woman in her 50s in good health and CMV-seropositive. The sequenced sample was PBMCs.

CDR3 nucleotide sequence: TGTGCCAGCAGCCATGCCAGGACAGGGGATAATTCACCCCTCCACTTT. Protein product: CASSHARTGDNSPLHF. The chain recombines TRBV4-2 with TRBJ1-6; 9 bases match TRBD1. The V segment lost 3 bases and the J segment 5 bases; nucleotides outside the gene matches: 5. Germline values: CDR1 LGHNA, CDR2 YNFKEQ. The length of the CDR3 is 16 residues.